A selection of T cell receptor beta chains follows, all from one sample in a study of T cell responses to AZD1222 COVID-19 vaccine. This table comes from immunoSEQ multiplex PCR, and its TCRdb copy is limited to in-frame clones, with some not included. Altogether 150,000 to 200,000 clones are present, 91% being singletons, with the ten largest covering approximately 1.3%. The sequencing used peripheral blood, collected 28 days after the second AZD1222 dose. Receptor source: an adult who received the AZD1222 COVID-19 vaccine. The CDR3 runs from the conserved cysteine through the conserved F or W. The D gene is left open where the match is weak. Where a row states a size, it is once, few, many or the class of an expanded clone; other rows omit it.

j_call v_call d_call clone_size cdr3_aa cdr3_nt
TRBJ2-7 TRBV5-1 - - CASSTGTGYYEQYF TGCGCCAGCAGCACGGGGACGGGATACTACGAGCAGTACTTC
TRBJ1-3 TRBV20-1 - - CSASLRGFSAGNTIYF TGCAGTGCTAGTTTAAGGGGATTCTCGGCTGGAAACACCATATATTTT
TRBJ1-3 TRBV19 - - CASSPGTVYSGNTIYF TGTGCCAGTAGTCCGGGGACGGTTTACTCTGGAAACACCATATATTTT
TRBJ2-7 TRBV27 - - CASSLLGREYEQYF TGTGCCAGCAGTTTATTGGGCAGGGAGTACGAGCAGTACTTC
TRBJ2-1 TRBV9 TRBD2 - CASSVTGGSYNEQFF TGTGCCAGCAGCGTAACGGGAGGCTCCTACAATGAGCAGTTCTTC
TRBJ1-4 TRBV11-2 - - CASSLGRAGEEKLFF TGTGCCAGCAGCTTAGGCAGGGCGGGAGAAGAAAAACTGTTTTTT
TRBJ2-5 TRBV10-3 TRBD1 - CAIRGDRNQETQYF TGTGCCATCAGGGGGGACAGAAACCAAGAGACCCAGTACTTC
TRBJ1-1 TRBV5-1 - - CASSLNEGVTEAFF TGCGCCAGCAGCTTGAATGAGGGGGTTACTGAAGCTTTCTTT
TRBJ1-1 TRBV3-1/TRBV3-2 - - CASSPPTENTEAFF TGTGCCAGCAGCCCCCCTACAGAAAACACTGAAGCTTTCTTT
TRBJ2-2 TRBV29-1 - - CSVFRTANTGELFF TGCAGCGTTTTCCGGACTGCGAACACCGGGGAGCTGTTTTTT
TRBJ1-2 TRBV11-2 - - CASSKTGNPSGYTF TGTGCCAGCAGCAAAACAGGGAATCCATCTGGCTACACCTTC
TRBJ2-5 TRBV29-1 TRBD2 - CSVTSVETQYF TGCAGCGTTACTAGCGTAGAGACCCAGTACTTC
TRBJ2-2 TRBV2 - - CASSEARQSHTGELFF TGTGCCAGCAGTGAAGCCAGACAGTCGCACACCGGGGAGCTGTTTTTT
TRBJ1-2 TRBV4-2 TRBD1 - CASSHKGTGGGPDTF TGTGCCAGCAGCCACAAAGGGACAGGGGGCGGCCCAGACACCTTC
TRBJ1-5 TRBV18 - - CASSTGQFSSGNQPQHF TGTGCCAGCTCAACAGGACAGTTCTCCTCGGGCAATCAGCCCCAGCATTTT
TRBJ2-7 TRBV10-1 TRBD2 - CASSFKRGAGEQYF TGCGCCAGCTCATTTAAGCGGGGTGCGGGAGAGCAGTACTTC
TRBJ1-6 TRBV28 - - CATSGGAVGSYNSPLHF TGTGCCACGTCCGGGGGGGCGGTCGGCTCCTATAATTCACCCCTCCACTTT
TRBJ1-5 TRBV6-5 - - CASRRGQGNQPQHF TGTGCCAGCAGGCGGGGCCAGGGCAATCAGCCCCAGCATTTT
TRBJ1-5 TRBV7-2 - - CASSLTDYSNQPQHF TGTGCCAGCAGCCTCACAGACTATAGCAATCAGCCCCAGCATTTT
TRBJ2-6 TRBV7-2 - - CASSHGSGRVGPGANVLTF TGTGCCAGCAGCCATGGGTCGGGCAGGGTTGGGCCTGGGGCCAACGTCCTGACTTTC
TRBJ2-4 TRBV19 - - CASGPGLRRRHQLAKNIQYF TGTGCCAGTGGTCCGGGACTTCGACGCAGGCACCAACTAGCCAAAAACATTCAGTACTTC
TRBJ1-1 TRBV29-1 - - CSVEMGASRTEAFF TGCAGCGTTGAAATGGGGGCCTCGCGCACTGAAGCTTTCTTT
TRBJ2-7 TRBV21-1 - - CASSAARGTGSYEQYF TGTGCCAGCAGCGCAGCGAGGGGGACAGGGTCCTACGAGCAGTACTTC
TRBJ2-1 TRBV9 - - CASSVFGQGWQFF TGTGCCAGCAGCGTATTTGGCCAGGGTTGGCAGTTCTTC
TRBJ2-1 TRBV29-1 - - CSDRDGDYNEQFF TGCAGCGATCGGGACGGGGATTACAATGAGCAGTTCTTC
TRBJ2-1 TRBV4-1 - once CASSSPFGDSFF TGCGCCAGCAGTTCCCCGTTCGGGGATTCGTTCTTC
TRBJ2-7 TRBV5-4 TRBD2 - CASSHPAAGVLSYEQYF TGTGCCAGCAGCCACCCGGCGGCGGGAGTGCTCTCCTACGAGCAGTACTTC
TRBJ2-5 TRBV7-9 - - CASSLPRRETQYF TGTGCCAGCAGCCTACCACGCCGGGAGACCCAGTACTTC